The present entry profiles one TCR beta chain with its context. As yet, its antigen is unknown. With 3 bases removed from V and 4 bases from J, the gap between germline ends came to 13 bases. CDR1 and CDR2 from the germline V gene are LNHNV and YYDKDF (reference sequence). This CDR3 has 15 residues. This record belongs to a study of PD-L1 blockade in urothelial cancer. Study as a whole: Counts from blood samples showed a median of approximately 150,000 T cells.

Time point indicated: pretreatment peripheral blood. Profiled with immunoSEQ multiplex PCR; TCRdb holds only in-frame clones, not every one. This sample carries 75,000 to 95,000 clones, around four fifths of them seen once, and the ten largest clones take 6.7%. Study findings and constraints: Below-median pretreatment blood TCR clonality was associated with improved progression-free and overall survival.

The TCR originated in a man aged 35 to 55 with urothelial cancer. The sequences come from PBMCs, collected around atezolizumab (anti-PD-L1) treatment. The chain is built from TRBV15 and TRBJ1-5, with a weak D call TRBD1 (6 bases). CDR3 DNA sequence: TGTGCCACCAGCAGTCAAGGTAGGGGGAATCAGCCCCAGCATTTT. This gives the protein CATSSQGRGNQPQHF.